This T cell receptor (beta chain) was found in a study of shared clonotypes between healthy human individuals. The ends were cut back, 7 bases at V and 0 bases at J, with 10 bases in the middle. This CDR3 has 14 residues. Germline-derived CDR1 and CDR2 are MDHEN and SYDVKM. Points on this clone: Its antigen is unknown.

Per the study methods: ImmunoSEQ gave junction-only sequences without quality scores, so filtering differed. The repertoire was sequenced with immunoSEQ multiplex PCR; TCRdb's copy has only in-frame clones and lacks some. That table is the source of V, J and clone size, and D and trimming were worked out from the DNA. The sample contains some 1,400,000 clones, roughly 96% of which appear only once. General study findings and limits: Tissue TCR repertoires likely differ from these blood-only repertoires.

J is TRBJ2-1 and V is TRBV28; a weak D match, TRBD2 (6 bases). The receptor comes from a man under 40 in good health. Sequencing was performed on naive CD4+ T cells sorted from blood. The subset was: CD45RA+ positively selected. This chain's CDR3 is CASTTAGSYNEQFF. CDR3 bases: TGTGCCAGCACCACAGCGGGCTCCTACAATGAGCAGTTCTTC.